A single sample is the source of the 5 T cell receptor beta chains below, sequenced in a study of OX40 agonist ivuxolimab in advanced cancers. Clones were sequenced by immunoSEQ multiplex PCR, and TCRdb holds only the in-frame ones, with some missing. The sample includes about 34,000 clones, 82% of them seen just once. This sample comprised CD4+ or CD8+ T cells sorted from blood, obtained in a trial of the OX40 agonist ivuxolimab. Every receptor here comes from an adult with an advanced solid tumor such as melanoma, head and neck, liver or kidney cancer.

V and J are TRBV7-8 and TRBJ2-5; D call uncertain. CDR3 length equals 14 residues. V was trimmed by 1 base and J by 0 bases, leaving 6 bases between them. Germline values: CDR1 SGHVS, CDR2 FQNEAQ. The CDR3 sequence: CASSLGTNQETQYF. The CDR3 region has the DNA TGTGCCAGCAGCTTAGGGACCAACCAAGAGACCCAGTACTTC.

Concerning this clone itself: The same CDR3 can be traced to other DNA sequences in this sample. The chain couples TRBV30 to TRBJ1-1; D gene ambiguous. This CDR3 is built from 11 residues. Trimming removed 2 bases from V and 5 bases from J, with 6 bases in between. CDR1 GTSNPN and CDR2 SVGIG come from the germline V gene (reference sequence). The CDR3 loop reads CAWSRRTEAFF. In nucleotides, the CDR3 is TGTGCCTGGAGTCGGAGGACTGAAGCTTTCTTT.

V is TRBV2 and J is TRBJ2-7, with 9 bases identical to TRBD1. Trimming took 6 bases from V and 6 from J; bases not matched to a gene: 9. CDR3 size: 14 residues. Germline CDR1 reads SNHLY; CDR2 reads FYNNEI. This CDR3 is CASRKGQGSFEQYF. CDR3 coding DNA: TGTGCCAGCAGGAAGGGACAGGGCAGTTTCGAGCAGTACTTC.

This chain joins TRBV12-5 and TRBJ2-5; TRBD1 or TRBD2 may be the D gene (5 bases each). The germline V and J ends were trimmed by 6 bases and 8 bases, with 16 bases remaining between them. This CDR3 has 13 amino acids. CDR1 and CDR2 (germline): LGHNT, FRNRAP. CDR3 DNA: TGTGCTAGTGGCCCTGGGACCGAGGCTACCCAGTACTTC. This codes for CASGPGTEATQYF. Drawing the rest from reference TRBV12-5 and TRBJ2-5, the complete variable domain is DARVTQTPRHKVTEMGQEVTMRCQPILGHNTVFWYRQTMMQGLELLAYFRNRAPLDDSGMPKDRFSAEMPDATLATLKIQPSEPRDSAVYFCASGPGTEATQYFGPGTRLLVL.

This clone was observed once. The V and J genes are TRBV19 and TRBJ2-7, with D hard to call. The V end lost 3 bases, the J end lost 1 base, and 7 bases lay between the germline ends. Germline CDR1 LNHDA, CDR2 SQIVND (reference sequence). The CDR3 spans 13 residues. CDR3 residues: CASSIGESYEQYF. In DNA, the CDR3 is TGTGCCAGTAGTATCGGAGAATCCTACGAGCAGTACTTC.